This T cell receptor (beta chain) was obtained from a study of blood T cell repertoires in COVID-19. Study-level background: PBMCs, B-cell-depleted T cells, or T cells provided the cDNA or gDNA that made up the material.

In the study's own analysis: Amplifying reference gene primers gave estimates of nucleated cell counts. Clones were sequenced by immunoSEQ multiplex PCR, and TCRdb holds only the in-frame ones, with some missing. V and J calls plus clone size are reproduced from that table; the DNA served to infer D and trimming. This table holds about 200,000 clones, roughly 82% found once. In germline, CDR1 is MNHEY, CDR2 SMNVEV (reference sequence). The germline V and J ends were trimmed by 0 bases and 3 bases, with 17 bases remaining between them. This CDR3 is built from 17 residues. Material: PBMCs or T cells enriched from blood (not recorded which). This sequence was found in a man aged 35 to 55 who had recovered from COVID-19. V gene TRBV27 combines with J gene TRBJ1-1; possibly TRBD1 for D (6 bases). In DNA form, the CDR3 reads TGTGCCAGCAGTTTATCGAGTCGCGGGGGGGCGTACACTGAAGCTTTCTTT. Its protein product is CASSLSSRGGAYTEAFF.